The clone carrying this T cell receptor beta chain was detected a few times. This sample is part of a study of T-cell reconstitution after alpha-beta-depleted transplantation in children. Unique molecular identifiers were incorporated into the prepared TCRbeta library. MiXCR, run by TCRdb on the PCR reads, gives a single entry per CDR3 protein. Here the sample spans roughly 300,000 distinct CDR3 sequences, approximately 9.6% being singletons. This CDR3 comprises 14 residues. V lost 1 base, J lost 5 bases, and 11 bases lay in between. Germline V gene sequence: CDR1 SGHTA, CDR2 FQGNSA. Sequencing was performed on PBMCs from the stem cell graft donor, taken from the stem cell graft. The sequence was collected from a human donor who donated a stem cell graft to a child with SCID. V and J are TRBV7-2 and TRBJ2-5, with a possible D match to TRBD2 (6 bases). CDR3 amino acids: CASSLGGDWETQYF. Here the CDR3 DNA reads TGTGCCAGCAGCTTAGGGGGGGATTGGGAGACCCAGTACTTC.